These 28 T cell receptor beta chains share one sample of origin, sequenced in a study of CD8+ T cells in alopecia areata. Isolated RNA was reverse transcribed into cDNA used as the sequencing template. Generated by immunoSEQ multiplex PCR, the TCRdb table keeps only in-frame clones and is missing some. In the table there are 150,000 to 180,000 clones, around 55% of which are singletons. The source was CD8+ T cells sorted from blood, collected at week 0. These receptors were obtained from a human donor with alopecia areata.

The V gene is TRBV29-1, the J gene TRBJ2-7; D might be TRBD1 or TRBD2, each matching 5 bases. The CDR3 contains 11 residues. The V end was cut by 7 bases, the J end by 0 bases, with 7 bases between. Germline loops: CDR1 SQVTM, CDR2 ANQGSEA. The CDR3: CSGGSSYEQYF. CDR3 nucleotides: TGCAGCGGGGGGAGCTCCTACGAGCAGTACTTC.

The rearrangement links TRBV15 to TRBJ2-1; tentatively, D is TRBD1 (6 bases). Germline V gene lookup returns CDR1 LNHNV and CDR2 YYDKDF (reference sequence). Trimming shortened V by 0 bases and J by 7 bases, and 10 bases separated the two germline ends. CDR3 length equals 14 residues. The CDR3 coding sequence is TGTGCCACCAGCAGAGATCAGGGGTTAAATGAGCAGTTCTTC. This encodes CATSRDQGLNEQFF.

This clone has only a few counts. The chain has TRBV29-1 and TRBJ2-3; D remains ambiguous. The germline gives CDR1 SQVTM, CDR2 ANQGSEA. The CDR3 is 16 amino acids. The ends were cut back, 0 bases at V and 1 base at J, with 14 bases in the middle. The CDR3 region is CSVEDRQVHRTDTQYF. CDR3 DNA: TGCAGCGTTGAAGATCGTCAGGTCCATCGCACAGATACGCAGTATTTT.

The DNA of the CDR3 is TGTGCCATCGGGCCGGGAGTTGGGGGCGGGGAGCTGTTTTTT. Protein: CAIGPGVGGGELFF. The rearrangement links TRBV10-3 to TRBJ2-2, with a tentative D call TRBD2 (6 bases). Germline values: CDR1 ENHRY, CDR2 SYGVKD. Trimming cost V 8 bases and J 7 bases, with 17 bases left between them. The CDR3 runs 14 residues.

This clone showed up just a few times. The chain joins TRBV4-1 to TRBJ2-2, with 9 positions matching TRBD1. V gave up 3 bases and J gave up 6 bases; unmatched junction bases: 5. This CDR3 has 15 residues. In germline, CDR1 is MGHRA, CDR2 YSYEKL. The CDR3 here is CASSHPGQGSGELFF. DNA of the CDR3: TGCGCCAGCAGCCACCCGGGACAGGGTTCCGGGGAGCTGTTTTTT.

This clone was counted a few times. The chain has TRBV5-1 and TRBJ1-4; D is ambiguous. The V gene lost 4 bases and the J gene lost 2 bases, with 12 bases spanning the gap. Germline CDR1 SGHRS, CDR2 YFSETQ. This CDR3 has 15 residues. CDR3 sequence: CASSPTDPTNEKLFF. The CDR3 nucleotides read TGCGCCAGCAGCCCAACCGACCCTACTAATGAAAAACTGTTTTTT.

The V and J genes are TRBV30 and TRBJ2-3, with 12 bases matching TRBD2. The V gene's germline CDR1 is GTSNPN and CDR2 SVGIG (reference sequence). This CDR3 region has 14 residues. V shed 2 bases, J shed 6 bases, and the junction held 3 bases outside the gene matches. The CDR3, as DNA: TGTGCCTGGAGTTTCGGGACTAGCGGGGATACGCAGTATTTT. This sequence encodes CAWSFGTSGDTQYF.

The CDR3 spells CASSPWAGVNEQFF. Written as DNA, the CDR3 is TGCGCCAGCAGCCCATGGGCGGGGGTCAATGAGCAGTTCTTC. The rearrangement joins TRBV5-1 to TRBJ2-1; 7 nucleotides align to TRBD2. The CDR3 has 14 amino acids. The germline V gene has CDR1 SGHRS and CDR2 YFSETQ. Trimming took 4 bases from V and 6 from J; bases not matched to a gene: 7.

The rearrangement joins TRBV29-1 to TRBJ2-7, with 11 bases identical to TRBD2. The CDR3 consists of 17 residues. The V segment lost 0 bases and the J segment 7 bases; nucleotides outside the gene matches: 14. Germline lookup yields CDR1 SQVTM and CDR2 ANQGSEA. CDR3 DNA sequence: TGCAGCGTTGAAGACCCCCTGGGTAGCGGGGGGGAGTTGGAGCAGTACTTC. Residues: CSVEDPLGSGGELEQYF.

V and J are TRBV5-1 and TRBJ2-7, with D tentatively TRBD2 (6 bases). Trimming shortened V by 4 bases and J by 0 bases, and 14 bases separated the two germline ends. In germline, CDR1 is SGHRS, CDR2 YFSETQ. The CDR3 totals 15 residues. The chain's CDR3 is CASSAVEGSSYEQYF. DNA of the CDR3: TGCGCCAGCAGCGCCGTGGAGGGAAGCTCCTACGAGCAGTACTTC.

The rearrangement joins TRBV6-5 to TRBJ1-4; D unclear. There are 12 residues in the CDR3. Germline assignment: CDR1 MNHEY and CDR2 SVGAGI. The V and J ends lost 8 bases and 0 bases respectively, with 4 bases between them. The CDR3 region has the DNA TGTGCCAGCGCTGCAACTAATGAAAAACTGTTTTTT. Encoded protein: CASAATNEKLFF.

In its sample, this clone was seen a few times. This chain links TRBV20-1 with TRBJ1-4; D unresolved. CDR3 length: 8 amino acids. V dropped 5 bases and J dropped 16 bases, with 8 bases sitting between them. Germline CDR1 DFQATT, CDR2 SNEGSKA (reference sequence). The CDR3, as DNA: TGCAGTGCTGGTGCCCGGTTTTTT. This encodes CSAGARFF.

In DNA, the CDR3 is TGTGCCTGGACCGCGATAATCGCCTATGGCTACACCTTC. Amino acids: CAWTAIIAYGYTF. V is TRBV30 and J is TRBJ1-2; D is unresolved. Germline CDR1 reads GTSNPN; CDR2 reads SVGIG (reference sequence). The CDR3 contains 13 residues. The V end was cut by 4 bases, the J end by 4 bases, with 13 bases between.

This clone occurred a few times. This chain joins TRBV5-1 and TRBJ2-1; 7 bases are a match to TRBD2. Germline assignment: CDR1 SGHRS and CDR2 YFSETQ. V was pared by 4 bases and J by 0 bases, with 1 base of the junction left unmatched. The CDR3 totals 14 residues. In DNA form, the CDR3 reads TGCGCCAGCAGCCCGGGGGGCTCCTACAATGAGCAGTTCTTC. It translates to CASSPGGSYNEQFF.

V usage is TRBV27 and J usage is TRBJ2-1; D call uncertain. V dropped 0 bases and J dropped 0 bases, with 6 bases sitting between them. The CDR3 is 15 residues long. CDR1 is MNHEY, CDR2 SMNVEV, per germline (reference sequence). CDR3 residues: CASSLSGYSYNEQFF. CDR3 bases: TGTGCCAGCAGTTTATCCGGGTACTCCTACAATGAGCAGTTCTTC.

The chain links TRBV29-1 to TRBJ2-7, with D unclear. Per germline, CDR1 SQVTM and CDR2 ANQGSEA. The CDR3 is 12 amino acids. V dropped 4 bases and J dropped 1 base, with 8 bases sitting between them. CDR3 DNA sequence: TGCAGCGTTGCTACAGATTCCTACGAGCAGTACTTC. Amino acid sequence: CSVATDSYEQYF.

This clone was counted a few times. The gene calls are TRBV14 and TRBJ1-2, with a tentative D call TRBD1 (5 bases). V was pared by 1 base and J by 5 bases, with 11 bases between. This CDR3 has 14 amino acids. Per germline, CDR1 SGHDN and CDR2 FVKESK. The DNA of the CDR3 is TGTGCCAGCAGCCAAGTCGACAGCTATTATGGCTACACCTTC. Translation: CASSQVDSYYGYTF.

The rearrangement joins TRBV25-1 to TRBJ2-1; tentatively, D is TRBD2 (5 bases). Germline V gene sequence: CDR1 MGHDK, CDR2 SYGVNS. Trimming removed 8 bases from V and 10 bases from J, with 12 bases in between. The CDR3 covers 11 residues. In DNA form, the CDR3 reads TGTGCCAGCCGAGGTGGAGGAGAGCAGTTCTTC. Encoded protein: CASRGGGEQFF.

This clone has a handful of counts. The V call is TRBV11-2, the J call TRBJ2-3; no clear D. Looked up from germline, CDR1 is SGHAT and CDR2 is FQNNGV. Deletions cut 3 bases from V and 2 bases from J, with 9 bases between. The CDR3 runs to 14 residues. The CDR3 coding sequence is TGTGCCAGCAGCTTCAGGACCTACACAGATACGCAGTATTTT. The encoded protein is CASSFRTYTDTQYF.

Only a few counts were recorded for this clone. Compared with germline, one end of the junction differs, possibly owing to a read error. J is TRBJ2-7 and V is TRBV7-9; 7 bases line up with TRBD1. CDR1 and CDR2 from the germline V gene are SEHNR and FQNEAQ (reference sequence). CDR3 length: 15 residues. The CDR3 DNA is TGCGCCAGCAGCCAAGATAGGGGGCAGATCTACGAGCAGTACTTC. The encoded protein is CASSQDRGQIYEQYF.

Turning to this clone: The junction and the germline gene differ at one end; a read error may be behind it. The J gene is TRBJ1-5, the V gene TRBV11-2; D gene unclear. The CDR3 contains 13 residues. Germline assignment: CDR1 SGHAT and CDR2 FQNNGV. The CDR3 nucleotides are TGTGCCAGCAGCCTAGATGGCAATCAGCCCCAGCATTTT. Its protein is CASSLDGNQPQHF.

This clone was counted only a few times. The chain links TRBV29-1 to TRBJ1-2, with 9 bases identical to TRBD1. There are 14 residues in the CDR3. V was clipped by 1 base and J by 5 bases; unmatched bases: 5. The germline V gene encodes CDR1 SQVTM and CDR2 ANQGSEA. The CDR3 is CSVEGTGVEYGYTF. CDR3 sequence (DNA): TGCAGCGTTGAAGGGACAGGGGTCGAGTATGGCTACACCTTC.

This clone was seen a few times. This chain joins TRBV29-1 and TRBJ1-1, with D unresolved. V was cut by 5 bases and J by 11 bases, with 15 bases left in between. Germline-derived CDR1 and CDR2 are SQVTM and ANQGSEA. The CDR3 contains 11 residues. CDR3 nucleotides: TGCAGCGTTCATGACGGGAGGGTGGCTTTCTTT. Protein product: CSVHDGRVAFF. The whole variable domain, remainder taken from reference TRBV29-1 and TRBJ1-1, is SAVISQKPSRDICQRGTSLTIQCQVDSQVTMMFWYRQQPGQSLTLIATANQGSEATYESGFVIDKFPISRPNLTFSTLTVSNMSPEDSSIYLCSVHDGRVAFFGQGTRLTVV.

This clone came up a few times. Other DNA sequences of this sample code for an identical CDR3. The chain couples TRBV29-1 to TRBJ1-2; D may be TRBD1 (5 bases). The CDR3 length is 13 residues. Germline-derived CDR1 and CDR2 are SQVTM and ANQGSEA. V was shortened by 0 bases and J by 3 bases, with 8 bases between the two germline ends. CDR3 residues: CSVEDREYYGYTF. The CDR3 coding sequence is TGCAGCGTTGAAGACAGGGAATACTATGGCTACACCTTC.

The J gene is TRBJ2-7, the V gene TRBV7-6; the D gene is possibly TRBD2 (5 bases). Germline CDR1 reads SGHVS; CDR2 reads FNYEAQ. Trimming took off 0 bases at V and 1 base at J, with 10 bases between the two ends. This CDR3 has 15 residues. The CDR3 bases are TGTGCCAGCAGCTTAGCGCCGGAGGCGTCCTACGAGCAGTACTTC. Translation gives CASSLAPEASYEQYF.

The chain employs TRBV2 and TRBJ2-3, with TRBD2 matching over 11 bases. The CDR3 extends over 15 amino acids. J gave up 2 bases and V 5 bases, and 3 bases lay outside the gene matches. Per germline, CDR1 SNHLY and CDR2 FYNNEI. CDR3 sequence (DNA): TGTGCCAGCAGTCCGACTAGCGGGGTCACAGATACGCAGTATTTT. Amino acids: CASSPTSGVTDTQYF.

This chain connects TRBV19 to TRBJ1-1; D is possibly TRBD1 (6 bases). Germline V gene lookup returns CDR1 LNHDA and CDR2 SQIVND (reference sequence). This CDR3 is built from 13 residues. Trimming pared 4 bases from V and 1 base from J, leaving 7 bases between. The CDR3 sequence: CASSKTGNTEAFF. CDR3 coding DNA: TGTGCCAGTAGTAAGACAGGGAACACTGAAGCTTTCTTT. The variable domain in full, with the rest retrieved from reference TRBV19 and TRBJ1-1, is DGGITQSPKYLFRKEGQNVTLSCEQNLNHDAMYWYRQDPGQGLRLIYYSQIVNDFQKGDIAEGYSVSREKKESFPLTVTSAQKNPTAFYLCASSKTGNTEAFFGQGTRLTVV.

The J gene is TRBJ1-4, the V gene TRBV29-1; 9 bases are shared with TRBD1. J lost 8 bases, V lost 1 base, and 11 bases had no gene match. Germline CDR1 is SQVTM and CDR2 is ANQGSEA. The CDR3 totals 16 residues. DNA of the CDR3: TGCAGCGTTGAAGTGGGGAACACAGGGGGCTGGGAAAAACTGTTTTTT. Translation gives CSVEVGNTGGWEKLFF. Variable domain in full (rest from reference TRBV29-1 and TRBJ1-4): SAVISQKPSRDICQRGTSLTIQCQVDSQVTMMFWYRQQPGQSLTLIATANQGSEATYESGFVIDKFPISRPNLTFSTLTVSNMSPEDSSIYLCSVEVGNTGGWEKLFFGSGTQLSVL.